A single sample is the source of the 8 T cell receptor beta chains below, sequenced in a study of CD8+ T cells in alopecia areata. As to treatment: oral pan-JAK inhibitor, 5-10 mg twice daily. Extracted RNA was reverse transcribed into cDNA, the sequencing template. Method: immunoSEQ multiplex PCR; TCRdb's copy keeps in-frame clones and lacks some. The sample holds under 150,000 clones; 53% are singletons and the top ten take approximately 0.5%. The material sequenced was CD4+ T cells sorted from blood, taken at week 4, from a patient treated with tofacitinib. All receptors derive from a human donor with alopecia areata.

The chain has TRBV7-2 and TRBJ2-7; TRBD2 matches 12 bases. Losses at the gene ends were 3 bases for V and 4 bases for J; bases not matched to a gene: 4. Germline V gene lookup returns CDR1 SGHTA and CDR2 FQGNSA. This CDR3 is 15 amino acids long. The CDR3 DNA reads as TGTGCCAGCAGCTTGAAGACTAGCGGGAGTTACGAGCAGTACTTC. Amino acids: CASSLKTSGSYEQYF.

This chain joins TRBV29-1 and TRBJ2-3, with TRBD2 identical over 10 bases. Unmatched junction bases numbered 11, after V lost 3 bases and J lost 5 bases. This CDR3 is 16 amino acids long. Germline V gene sequence: CDR1 SQVTM, CDR2 ANQGSEA. The DNA of the CDR3 is TGCAGCGTTGATTCGTTTGGCCTAGCGGGAGTAGATACGCAGTATTTT. Amino acid sequence: CSVDSFGLAGVDTQYF.

The chain employs TRBV13 and TRBJ2-3, with a possible D match to TRBD2 (5 bases). Germline loops: CDR1 PRHDT, CDR2 FYEKMQ (reference sequence). Trimming removed 0 bases from V and 1 base from J, with 8 bases in between. This CDR3 comprises 15 residues. The CDR3 sequence: CASSLGRAGTDTQYF. The CDR3 region has the DNA TGTGCCAGCAGCTTAGGGCGAGCGGGCACAGATACGCAGTATTTT.

J is TRBJ2-1 and V is TRBV29-1; D not certain. V dropped 1 base and J dropped 0 bases, with 7 bases sitting between them. The germline V gene encodes CDR1 SQVTM and CDR2 ANQGSEA. The CDR3 runs to 14 residues. The CDR3 sequence is CSVEGPVSYNEQFF. DNA for the CDR3: TGCAGCGTTGAAGGTCCAGTCTCCTACAATGAGCAGTTCTTC.

The chain couples TRBV6-1 to TRBJ2-2; D unclear. CDR3 length: 12 residues. The ends were cut back, 2 bases at V and 5 bases at J, with 3 bases in the middle. The germline CDR1 and CDR2 sequences are MNHNS and SASEGT. CDR3 residues: CASSELTGELFF. As DNA, the CDR3 is TGTGCCAGCAGTGAACTGACCGGGGAGCTGTTTTTT.

The V gene is TRBV30, the J gene TRBJ2-7; 11 nucleotides agree with TRBD2. Trimming took 2 bases from V and 7 from J; bases not matched to a gene: 7. From germline, CDR1 is GTSNPN and CDR2 SVGIG (reference sequence). The CDR3 extends over 14 amino acids. CDR3 in amino acids: CAWSQTSGIWEQYF. CDR3 sequence (DNA): TGTGCCTGGAGTCAGACTAGCGGGATCTGGGAGCAGTACTTC.

This clone has a single count. The rearrangement links TRBV6-1 to TRBJ1-2, with D tentatively TRBD1 (5 bases). This CDR3 spans 15 amino acids. Germline V gene lookup returns CDR1 MNHNS and CDR2 SASEGT. Trimming pared 6 bases from V and 1 base from J, leaving 15 bases between. The chain's CDR3 is CASRSGGTGNYGYTF. The CDR3 DNA follows: TGTGCCAGCAGGTCCGGGGGGACCGGTAACTATGGCTACACCTTC.

This clone has a count of ten or more. V and J are TRBV29-1 and TRBJ1-4; D is ambiguous. From germline, CDR1 is SQVTM and CDR2 ANQGSEA. The CDR3 is made up of 14 amino acids. The V and J ends lost 1 base and 8 bases respectively, with 14 bases between them. The CDR3 loop is CSVEGARVGEKLFF. DNA for the CDR3: TGCAGCGTTGAAGGGGCGCGGGTAGGCGAAAAACTGTTTTTT.